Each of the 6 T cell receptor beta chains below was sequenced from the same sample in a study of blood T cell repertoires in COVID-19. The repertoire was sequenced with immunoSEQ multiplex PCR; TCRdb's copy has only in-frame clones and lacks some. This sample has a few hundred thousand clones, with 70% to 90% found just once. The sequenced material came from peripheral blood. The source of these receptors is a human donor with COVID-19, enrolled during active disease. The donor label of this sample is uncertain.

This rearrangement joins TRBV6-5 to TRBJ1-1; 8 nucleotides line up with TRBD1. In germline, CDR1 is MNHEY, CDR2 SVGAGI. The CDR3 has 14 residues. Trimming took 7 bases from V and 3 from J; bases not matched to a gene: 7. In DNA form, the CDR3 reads TGTGCCAGCACCCCCGGGACAGGTGACACTGAAGCTTTCTTT. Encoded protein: CASTPGTGDTEAFF.

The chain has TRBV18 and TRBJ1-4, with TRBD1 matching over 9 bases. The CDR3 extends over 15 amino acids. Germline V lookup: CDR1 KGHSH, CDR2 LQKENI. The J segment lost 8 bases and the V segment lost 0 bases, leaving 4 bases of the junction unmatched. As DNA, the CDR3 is TGTGCCAGCTCACCACCGGGACAGGGAAACGAAAAACTGTTTTTT. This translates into CASSPPGQGNEKLFF.

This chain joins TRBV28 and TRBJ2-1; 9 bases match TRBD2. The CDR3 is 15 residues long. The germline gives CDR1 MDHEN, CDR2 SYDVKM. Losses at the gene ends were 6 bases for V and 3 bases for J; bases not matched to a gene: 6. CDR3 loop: CASSNSGRVYNEQFF. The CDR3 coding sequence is TGTGCCAGCAGCAATAGCGGGAGAGTCTACAATGAGCAGTTCTTC. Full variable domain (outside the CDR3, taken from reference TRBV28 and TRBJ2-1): DVKVTQSSRYLVKRTGEKVFLECVQDMDHENMFWYRQDPGLGLRLIYFSYDVKMKEKGDIPEGYSVSREKKERFSLILESASTNQTSMYLCASSNSGRVYNEQFFGPGTRLTVL.

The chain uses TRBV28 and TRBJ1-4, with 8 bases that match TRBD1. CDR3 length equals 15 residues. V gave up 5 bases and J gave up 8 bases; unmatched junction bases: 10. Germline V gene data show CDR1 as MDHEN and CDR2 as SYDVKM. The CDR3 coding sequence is TGTGCCAGCAGTGGGAGCGGGACAGGAGACGAAAAACTGTTTTTT. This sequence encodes CASSGSGTGDEKLFF. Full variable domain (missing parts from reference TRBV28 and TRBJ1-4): DVKVTQSSRYLVKRTGEKVFLECVQDMDHENMFWYRQDPGLGLRLIYFSYDVKMKEKGDIPEGYSVSREKKERFSLILESASTNQTSMYLCASSGSGTGDEKLFFGSGTQLSVL.

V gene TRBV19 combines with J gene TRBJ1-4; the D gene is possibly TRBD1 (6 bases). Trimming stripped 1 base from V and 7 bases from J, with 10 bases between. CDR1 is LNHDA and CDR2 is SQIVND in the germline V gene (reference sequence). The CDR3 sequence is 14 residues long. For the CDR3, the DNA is TGTGCCAGTAGTATAGGCGGACAGAGTGAAAAACTGTTTTTT. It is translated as CASSIGGQSEKLFF.

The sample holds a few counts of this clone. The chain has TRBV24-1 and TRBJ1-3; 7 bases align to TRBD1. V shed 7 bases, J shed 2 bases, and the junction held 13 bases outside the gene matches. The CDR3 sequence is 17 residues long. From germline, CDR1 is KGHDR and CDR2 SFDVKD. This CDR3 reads CATRATNYRGPGNTIYF. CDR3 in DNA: TGTGCCACCAGAGCGACAAACTACAGGGGACCTGGAAACACCATATATTTT.